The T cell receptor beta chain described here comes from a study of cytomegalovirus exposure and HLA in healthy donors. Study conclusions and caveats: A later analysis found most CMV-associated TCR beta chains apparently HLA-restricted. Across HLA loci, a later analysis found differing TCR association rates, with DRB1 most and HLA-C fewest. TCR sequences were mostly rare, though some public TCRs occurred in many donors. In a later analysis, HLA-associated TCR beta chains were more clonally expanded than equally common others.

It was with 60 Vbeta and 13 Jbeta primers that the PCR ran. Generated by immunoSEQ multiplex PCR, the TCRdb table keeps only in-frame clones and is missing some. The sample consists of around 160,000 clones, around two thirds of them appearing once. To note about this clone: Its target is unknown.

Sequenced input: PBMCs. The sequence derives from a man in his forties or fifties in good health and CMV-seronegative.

CDR3 sequence (DNA): TGCAGCGTTCCCGGGACAGGGCTACGTAATGAAAAACTGTTTTTT. Translating it yields CSVPGTGLRNEKLFF. The gene calls are TRBV29-1 and TRBJ1-4, with TRBD1 matching 9 bases. The CDR3 length is 15 residues. After removal of 5 bases from V and 4 bases from J, the junction contained 8 bases not matched to a gene. Germline CDR1 SQVTM, CDR2 ANQGSEA.